The entry below gives a single T cell receptor (beta chain) sequence along with its context. Here immunoSEQ multiplex PCR was the method, and the copy in TCRdb shows in-frame clones only, minus some. Of 300,000 to 350,000 clones listed, about nine tenths are singletons. These data originate in a study of blood T cell repertoires in COVID-19. The wider study: Specimens from acute and convalescent COVID-19 originated in the United States, Italy and Spain.

The CDR3 totals 14 residues. Germline trimming cut 4 bases from V and 2 bases from J; bases unmatched to any gene: 1. CDR1 and CDR2 from the germline V gene are SGHTA and FQGTGA. Sequenced: peripheral blood. The TCR was taken from a woman in her sixties or seventies with COVID-19, enrolled during active disease. V and J are TRBV7-3 and TRBJ1-2; 10 positions agree with TRBD1. The CDR3 region is CASSSGQGNYGYTF. The DNA of the CDR3 is TGTGCCAGCAGCTCGGGACAGGGGAACTATGGCTACACCTTC.